In this sample, the clone carrying this TCR beta chain turned up many times. The sample comes from a study of Graves' ophthalmopathy and Graves' hyperthyroidism. Study-wide context: No treatment had been given when peripheral blood was collected at initial diagnosis.

CDR3 length: 15 residues. Trimming stripped 6 bases from V and 3 bases from J, with 18 bases between. The germline V gene has CDR1 PRHDT and CDR2 FYEKMQ (reference sequence). Amplification from RNA transcripts yielded the TCR beta CDR3 regions. A first-round RT-PCR used HTBI primers, followed by a second-round multiplex PCR. Each CDR3 protein gets one entry after TCRdb re-called the multiplex PCR reads with MiXCR. The table includes approximately 480,000 distinct CDR3 sequences, roughly 14% detected once. This receptor was identified in a woman between 25 and 40 years old with Graves' ophthalmopathy. Sequencing used blood. This chain links TRBV13 with TRBJ2-7; D perhaps matches TRBD2 (6 bases). As DNA, the CDR3 is TGTGCCAGCAGTGGAGGGCAGGCCATTCTCTACGAGCAGTACTTC. This encodes CASSGGQAILYEQYF.